These 7 T cell receptor beta chains were all obtained from the same sample, sequenced in a study of cytomegalovirus exposure and HLA in healthy donors. PCR amplification relied on 60 Vbeta primers (plus 13 Jbeta primers). TCRdb's table, derived via immunoSEQ multiplex PCR, lists solely in-frame clones and lacks some. This table has around 120,000 clones, over 70% appearing once. The sample consisted of PBMCs. The receptors shown here come from a woman aged 35 to 49 in good health and CMV-seronegative.

This chain links TRBV11-2 with TRBJ2-7; 10 positions agree with TRBD1. Germline V CDR1 and CDR2: SGHAT, FQNNGV. V lost 5 bases to trimming and J lost 11 bases; unmatched junction nucleotides: 12. This CDR3 spans 14 amino acids. CDR3 in DNA: TGTGCCAGCAGCCTAGGGGGCCCGGACAGGGGGGAGTACTTC. Translated: CASSLGGPDRGEYF.

This sequence joins TRBV6-1 and TRBJ2-5, with 10 bases matching TRBD2. V shed 4 bases, J shed 2 bases, and the junction held 4 bases outside the gene matches. The CDR3 consists of 15 residues. Germline lookup yields CDR1 MNHNS and CDR2 SASEGT. In nucleotides, the CDR3 is TGTGCCAGCAGTGCTCATAGCGGGGGGCAAGAGACCCAGTACTTC. Translated: CASSAHSGGQETQYF.

This chain links TRBV10-3 with TRBJ1-3; possibly TRBD1 for D (6 bases). In germline, CDR1 is ENHRY, CDR2 SYGVKD. Trimming took off 3 bases at V and 4 bases at J, with 19 bases between the two ends. The CDR3 extends over 17 amino acids. In DNA form, the CDR3 reads TGTGCCATCAGTGACAGAATGGCCGCAGGGGCAGGAAACACCATATATTTT. Its protein is CAISDRMAAGAGNTIYF.

The chain is built from TRBV5-5 and TRBJ2-1; D ambiguous. Germline CDR1 reads SGHKS; CDR2 reads YYEKEE (reference sequence). The V end lost 2 bases, the J end lost 5 bases, and 14 bases lay between the germline ends. CDR3 length: 15 residues. The CDR3 protein is CASSFLSLRDNEQFF. The DNA for the CDR3 is TGTGCCAGCAGCTTTTTGAGCCTTCGGGACAATGAGCAGTTCTTC. The full variable domain, its missing parts supplied by reference TRBV5-5 and TRBJ2-1, is DAGVTQSPTHLIKTRGQQVTLRCSPISGHKSVSWYQQVLGQGPQFIFQYYEKEERGRGNFPDRFSARQFPNYSSELNVNALLLGDSALYLCASSFLSLRDNEQFFGPGTRLTVL.

J is TRBJ2-6 and V is TRBV6-1, with D possibly being TRBD2 (5 bases). CDR1 and CDR2 (germline): MNHNS, SASEGT. V was pared by 1 base and J by 2 bases, with 9 bases between. The CDR3 extends over 16 amino acids. CDR3 loop: CASSEGHGAGANVLTF. The CDR3 bases are TGTGCCAGCAGTGAAGGCCACGGGGCTGGGGCCAACGTCCTGACTTTC.

V gene TRBV7-9 combines with J gene TRBJ1-4; TRBD1 agrees at 9 bases. The CDR3 spans 13 residues. Germline CDR1 reads SEHNR; CDR2 reads FQNEAQ (reference sequence). Germline trimming cut 5 bases from V and 10 bases from J; bases unmatched to any gene: 5. The CDR3 loop reads CASSQGQGAKLFF. CDR3 bases: TGTGCCAGCAGCCAGGGACAGGGCGCAAAACTGTTTTTT. Complete variable domain (other parts from reference TRBV7-9 and TRBJ1-4): DTGVSQNPRHKITKRGQNVTFRCDPISEHNRLYWYRQTLGQGPEFLTYFQNEAQLEKSRLLSDRFSAERPKGSFSTLEIQRTEQGDSAMYLCASSQGQGAKLFFGSGTQLSVL.

V and J are TRBV29-1 and TRBJ2-1; a weak D match, TRBD1 (5 bases). V was cut by 4 bases and J by 3 bases, with 10 bases left in between. Looked up from germline, CDR1 is SQVTM and CDR2 is ANQGSEA. CDR3 length: 13 residues. CDR3: CSVAQGSYNEQFF. The DNA of the CDR3 is TGCAGCGTTGCTCAGGGAAGCTACAATGAGCAGTTCTTC.